Listed below are T cell receptor beta chains from one sample, sequenced in a study of blood T cells in healthy people across ages. One entry per CDR3 protein results from TCRdb running MiXCR on the 5' RACE reads. The data contain about 680,000 distinct CDR3 sequences, approximately 49% of them singletons. The material sequenced was blood. These receptors were obtained from a woman aged 60 to 75 in good health. Both conserved end residues are part of each CDR3. The order of the fields is V gene, J gene, CDR3 protein.

V gene: TRBV20-1
J gene: TRBJ2-7
CDR3 protein: CSARILAGVEQYF

V gene: TRBV3-1
J gene: TRBJ2-7
CDR3 protein: CASSQDLSSSYEQYF

V gene: TRBV20-1
J gene: TRBJ2-5
CDR3 protein: CSERTGILGETQYF

V gene: TRBV28
J gene: TRBJ2-6
CDR3 protein: CASSLTGRAGANVLTF

V gene: TRBV27
J gene: TRBJ2-7
CDR3 protein: CASSRPGLAEDEQYF

V gene: TRBV20-1
J gene: TRBJ2-7
CDR3 protein: CSAPPLAVNSYEQYF

V gene: TRBV10-3
J gene: TRBJ2-5
CDR3 protein: CAIGGIGGQQETQYF

V gene: TRBV5-4
J gene: TRBJ2-5
CDR3 protein: CASSPVRSGGLLGKETQYF

V gene: TRBV7-2
J gene: TRBJ2-7
CDR3 protein: CASSPVTGGAYEQYF

V gene: TRBV10-3
J gene: TRBJ2-3
CDR3 protein: CAISETGLANTQYF

V gene: TRBV28
J gene: TRBJ2-7
CDR3 protein: CASRGQGLAGNSYEQYF

V gene: TRBV6-2/TRBV6-3
J gene: TRBJ2-5
CDR3 protein: CASSYGNRMQETQYF

V gene: TRBV18
J gene: TRBJ1-1
CDR3 protein: CASSPTVGANTEAFF

V gene: TRBV27
J gene: .
CDR3 protein: CASSLYTGTSGYNEQYF

V gene: TRBV7-9
J gene: TRBJ2-1
CDR3 protein: CASSALQGAYNEQFF

V gene: TRBV28
J gene: TRBJ1-1
CDR3 protein: CALSPLGVNTEAFF

V gene: TRBV9
J gene: TRBJ1-4
CDR3 protein: CASSVETYEKLFF

V gene: TRBV28
J gene: TRBJ2-2
CDR3 protein: CASRSWRESNTGELFF

V gene: TRBV20-1
J gene: TRBJ2-1
CDR3 protein: CSARRLAGKNEQFF

V gene: TRBV20-1
J gene: TRBJ2-5
CDR3 protein: CSARDPQKETQYF

V gene: TRBV7-9
J gene: TRBJ1-2
CDR3 protein: CASSGDPSGGYTF

V gene: TRBV28
J gene: TRBJ2-1
CDR3 protein: CASRLGGGTYNEQFF

V gene: TRBV20-1
J gene: TRBJ2-4
CDR3 protein: CSAREASGANIQYF

V gene: TRBV7-9
J gene: TRBJ2-7
CDR3 protein: CASSLDLGSYEQYF

V gene: TRBV5-1
J gene: TRBJ2-1
CDR3 protein: CASSLVGGSQGTYNEQFF